Below are 26 T cell receptor beta chains sequenced from a single sample in a study of cytomegalovirus exposure and HLA in healthy donors. PCR primers comprised 60 Vbeta and 13 Jbeta primers. Sequenced by immunoSEQ multiplex PCR; TCRdb stores in-frame clones only, minus some. The sample has roughly 220,000 clones, just under 70% seen once. Sequences were obtained from PBMCs. The source of these receptors is a man between 40 and 49 years old in good health and CMV-seropositive.

This clone was counted between two and nine times. This chain connects TRBV5-1 to TRBJ2-1; D unresolved. The CDR3 sequence is 13 residues long. Between the trimmed V and J ends, which lost 0 bases and 5 bases, there was a span of 6 bases. Looked up from germline, CDR1 is SGHRS and CDR2 is YFSETQ. CDR3 coding DNA: TGCGCCAGCAGCTTGGCTCTTAACAATGAGCAGTTCTTC. Translating gives CASSLALNNEQFF. The whole variable domain, remainder taken from reference TRBV5-1 and TRBJ2-1, is KAGVTQTPRYLIKTRGQQVTLSCSPISGHRSVSWYQQTPGQGLQFLFEYFSETQRNKGNFPGRFSGRQFSNSRSEMNVSTLELGDSALYLCASSLALNNEQFFGPGTRLTVL.

V and J are TRBV5-1 and TRBJ2-1, with TRBD2 as a possible D gene (6 bases). Between the trimmed V and J ends, which lost 1 base and 4 bases, there was a span of 18 bases. Looked up from germline, CDR1 is SGHRS and CDR2 is YFSETQ. This CDR3 region has 17 residues. DNA for the CDR3: TGCGCCAGCAGCTTGAGTCGGTGGGCGGGGAGATACAATGAGCAGTTCTTC. Encoded protein: CASSLSRWAGRYNEQFF.

The rearrangement uses TRBV5-4 and TRBJ2-2; weak D call: TRBD2 (7 bases). This CDR3 is built from 15 residues. Per germline, CDR1 SGHNT and CDR2 YYREEE (reference sequence). The V and J ends lost 7 bases and 0 bases respectively, with 13 bases between them. The CDR3 is CASQLGGPNTGELFF. The CDR3 DNA follows: TGTGCCAGCCAGCTGGGGGGGCCGAACACCGGGGAGCTGTTTTTT. Together with reference TRBV5-4 and TRBJ2-2, the CDR3 gives the full variable domain: ETGVTQSPTHLIKTRGQQVTLRCSSQSGHNTVSWYQQALGQGPQFIFQYYREEENGRGNFPPRFSGLQFPNYSSELNVNALELDDSALYLCASQLGGPNTGELFFGEGSRLTVL.

This rearrangement joins TRBV19 to TRBJ2-2; D possibly corresponds to TRBD2 (6 bases). The germline V and J ends were trimmed by 4 bases and 6 bases, with 15 bases remaining between them. Germline V CDR1 and CDR2: LNHDA, SQIVND (reference sequence). The CDR3 runs to 15 residues. This chain's CDR3 is CASSTEGGGPGELFF. The CDR3 nucleotides are TGTGCCAGTAGTACGGAGGGCGGAGGGCCCGGGGAGCTGTTTTTT.

This chain joins TRBV7-8 and TRBJ1-2; 10 bases fit TRBD1. J was trimmed by 10 bases and V by 0 bases; bases with no gene match: 5. This CDR3 has 14 residues. From germline, CDR1 is SGHVS and CDR2 FQNEAQ. CDR3 protein: CASSLAGTGVDYTF. The CDR3 bases are TGTGCCAGCAGCTTAGCGGGGACAGGGGTTGACTACACCTTC.

The chain couples TRBV6-1 to TRBJ1-1, with D possibly matching TRBD1 (6 bases). The germline V gene encodes CDR1 MNHNS and CDR2 SASEGT. The CDR3 totals 14 residues. The V gene lost 3 bases and the J gene lost 6 bases, with 14 bases spanning the gap. The CDR3 DNA reads as TGTGCCAGCAGTGAGAGAGGACAGTCGGCTGAAGCTTTCTTT. It specifies CASSERGQSAEAFF.

The V gene is TRBV5-1, the J gene TRBJ2-3; no clear D. The V gene lost 4 bases and the J gene lost 1 base, with 25 bases spanning the gap. This CDR3 is 19 amino acids long. The germline V gene encodes CDR1 SGHRS and CDR2 YFSETQ. CDR3 amino acids: CASSVRPVGGIWGTDTQYF. For the CDR3, the DNA is TGCGCCAGCAGCGTCCGACCCGTCGGCGGCATTTGGGGCACAGATACGCAGTATTTT.

This chain links TRBV28 with TRBJ2-5; no firm D call. V was cut by 10 bases and J by 4 bases, with 13 bases left in between. This CDR3 comprises 12 residues. CDR1 and CDR2 from the germline V gene are MDHEN and SYDVKM. The DNA of the CDR3 is TGTGCCACCCGAGGTGCTTTAGAGACCCAGTACTTC. It yields the protein CATRGALETQYF.

The chain is built from TRBV27 and TRBJ1-2, with D unresolved. V dropped 6 bases and J dropped 1 base, with 12 bases sitting between them. Germline values: CDR1 MNHEY, CDR2 SMNVEV (reference sequence). The CDR3 length is 14 residues. CDR3 in amino acids: CASSVWPSNYGYTF. DNA of the CDR3: TGTGCCAGCAGCGTGTGGCCCAGTAACTATGGCTACACCTTC.

This clone was observed a few times. CDR3 protein: CASSGPGAGTGELFF. CDR3 nucleotide sequence: TGCGCCAGCAGTGGGCCTGGGGCAGGCACCGGGGAGCTGTTTTTT. The chain carries TRBV10-1 and TRBJ2-2; D is perhaps TRBD1 (5 bases). Germline V lookup: CDR1 WNHNN, CDR2 SYGVQD (reference sequence). The CDR3 totals 15 residues. Trimming left V 4 bases short and J 4 bases short, with 13 bases between.

The genes are TRBV11-2 and TRBJ2-7, with D tentatively TRBD2 (5 bases). Germline CDR1 is SGHAT and CDR2 is FQNNGV. This CDR3 comprises 12 residues. Deletions cut 5 bases from V and 9 bases from J, with 14 bases between. For the CDR3, the DNA is TGTGCCAGCAGCCGCGCGGAGGTCCCGCAGTACTTC. Amino acid sequence: CASSRAEVPQYF.

In this sample, this clone turned up a few times. V and J are TRBV4-1 and TRBJ1-3; D call uncertain. This CDR3 has 18 residues. In germline, CDR1 is MGHRA, CDR2 YSYEKL. V was trimmed by 0 bases and J by 0 bases, leaving 15 bases between them. CDR3 loop: CASSQELASSGSGNTIYF. Written as DNA, the CDR3 is TGCGCCAGCAGCCAAGAATTAGCCTCCAGCGGCTCTGGAAACACCATATATTTT.

CDR3 sequence: CASSFWTGAGEETQYF. The CDR3, as DNA: TGTGCCAGCAGTTTTTGGACAGGGGCAGGGGAAGAGACCCAGTACTTC. The chain links TRBV27 to TRBJ2-5; 9 nucleotides match TRBD1. CDR1 and CDR2 from the germline V gene are MNHEY and SMNVEV (reference sequence). J lost 3 bases, V lost 3 bases, and 8 bases had no gene match. The CDR3 extends over 16 amino acids.

V usage is TRBV7-9 and J usage is TRBJ1-2, with a tentative D call TRBD1 (5 bases). The CDR3 totals 14 residues. Germline CDR1 SEHNR, CDR2 FQNEAQ (reference sequence). Deletions cut 5 bases from V and 7 bases from J, with 17 bases between. The CDR3 reads CASSQGTGVVGYTF. CDR3 bases: TGTGCCAGCAGCCAAGGGACGGGGGTAGTTGGCTACACCTTC.

The chain joins TRBV6-5 to TRBJ2-1; 7 bases agree with TRBD1. CDR3 length equals 15 residues. V dropped 4 bases and J dropped 7; count of bases not matched to a gene: 10. Germline values: CDR1 MNHEY, CDR2 SVGAGI. The DNA of the CDR3 is TGTGCCAGCAGTTTCCCGACTCAGGGGGTGAATGAGCAGTTCTTC. Translating it yields CASSFPTQGVNEQFF.

This chain links TRBV4-1 with TRBJ2-7, with 7 bases identical to TRBD2. The ends lost 0 bases at V and 6 bases at J; junction bases unmatched: 5. CDR1 and CDR2 (germline): MGHRA, YSYEKL. There are 14 residues in the CDR3. CDR3 protein: CASSQEGGISEQYF. In DNA, the CDR3 is TGCGCCAGCAGCCAAGAGGGGGGGATAAGCGAGCAGTACTTC.

This rearrangement joins TRBV28 to TRBJ1-5; possibly TRBD1 for D (5 bases). The V end was cut by 6 bases, the J end by 2 bases, with 14 bases between. From germline, CDR1 is MDHEN and CDR2 SYDVKM. CDR3 length equals 15 residues. The CDR3 DNA sequence: TGTGCCAGCAGAAAAGGGCAGACAGGCAATCAGCCCCAGCATTTT. Translating it yields CASRKGQTGNQPQHF.

The chain joins TRBV10-3 to TRBJ2-1; weak D call: TRBD1 (5 bases). V shed 7 bases and J shed 5 bases, with 15 bases lying between them. The CDR3 is 14 residues long. CDR1 is ENHRY and CDR2 is SYGVKD in the germline V gene. CDR3 coding DNA: TGTGCCATCAAGCCTACGACAGCCGACAATGAGCAGTTCTTC. It specifies CAIKPTTADNEQFF.

The chain employs TRBV25-1 and TRBJ2-5, with D possibly matching TRBD2 (6 bases). V lost 0 bases and J lost 11, with 13 bases in between. The CDR3 extends over 13 amino acids. Germline lookup yields CDR1 MGHDK and CDR2 SYGVNS. As DNA, the CDR3 is TGTGCCAGCAGTGAATATGTGCCGGGAGAGCAGTACTTC. Encoded protein: CASSEYVPGEQYF. Using reference TRBV25-1 and TRBJ2-5 for the parts outside the CDR3, the full variable domain is EADIYQTPRYLVIGTGKKITLECSQTMGHDKMYWYQQDPGMELHLIHYSYGVNSTEKGDLSSESTVSRIRTEHFPLTLESARPSHTSQYLCASSEYVPGEQYFGPGTRLLVL.

The chain uses TRBV6-5 and TRBJ1-1; 10 bases fit TRBD1. The CDR3 has 15 residues. V lost 5 bases to trimming and J lost 4 bases; unmatched junction nucleotides: 7. Per germline, CDR1 MNHEY and CDR2 SVGAGI. CDR3 amino acids: CASSLRQGAFTEAFF. The DNA for the CDR3 is TGTGCCAGCAGTCTCCGACAGGGGGCATTCACTGAAGCTTTCTTT.

The chain joins TRBV7-6 to TRBJ2-7; possibly TRBD2 for D (6 bases). The CDR3 is made up of 13 amino acids. Trimming shortened V by 4 bases and J by 6 bases, and 13 bases separated the two germline ends. Germline loops: CDR1 SGHVS, CDR2 FNYEAQ. CDR3 protein: CASSSRDSTEQYF. The CDR3 DNA sequence: TGTGCCAGCAGCTCAAGGGACTCCACCGAGCAGTACTTC.

This clone came up a few times. CDR3 sequence: CASSPPFGANVLTF. The CDR3 DNA reads TGTGCCAGCAGCCCCCCCTTTGGGGCCAACGTCCTGACTTTC. The chain combines TRBV9 with TRBJ2-6; unclear D gene. This CDR3 spans 14 amino acids. The V and J ends lost 4 bases and 3 bases respectively, with 8 bases between them. Germline-derived CDR1 and CDR2 are SGDLS and YYNGEE.

The V and J genes are TRBV10-3 and TRBJ2-2; the D gene is possibly TRBD1 (5 bases). V was clipped by 5 bases and J by 2 bases, with 9 bases between them. Germline CDR1 and CDR2: ENHRY and SYGVKD. CDR3 size: 14 residues. CDR3: CAISPQGNTGELFF. In nucleotides, the CDR3 is TGTGCCATCAGTCCCCAGGGCAACACCGGGGAGCTGTTTTTT.

This chain connects TRBV5-1 to TRBJ2-7, with 7 bases that match TRBD1. In germline, CDR1 is SGHRS, CDR2 YFSETQ. V lost 6 bases, J lost 0 bases, and 6 bases stayed unmatched. The length of the CDR3 is 14 residues. In DNA form, the CDR3 reads TGCGCCAGCAACAGGGGCGATAGCTCCTACGAGCAGTACTTC. Amino acid sequence: CASNRGDSSYEQYF.

The chain has TRBV15 and TRBJ2-2, with D unresolved. Germline-derived CDR1 and CDR2 are LNHNV and YYDKDF (reference sequence). This CDR3 spans 16 amino acids. Trimming cost V 5 bases and J 2 bases, with 15 bases left between them. This CDR3 is CATSGFTEINTGELFF. CDR3 sequence (DNA): TGTGCCACCAGCGGGTTTACAGAGATCAACACCGGGGAGCTGTTTTTT.

The chain recombines TRBV2 with TRBJ1-2; 8 bases align to TRBD1. The CDR3 has 13 amino acids. The V gene end was trimmed by 4 bases and the J gene end by 8 bases; junction bases not matched to a gene: 6. Germline CDR1 and CDR2: SNHLY and FYNNEI. The DNA of the CDR3 is TGTGCCAGCAGTGGACAGGGGAGTTACGGCTACACCTTC. Its translation: CASSGQGSYGYTF. Together with reference TRBV2 and TRBJ1-2, the CDR3 gives the full variable domain: EPEVTQTPSHQVTQMGQEVILRCVPISNHLYFYWYRQILGQKVEFLVSFYNNEISEKSEIFDDQFSVERPDGSNFTLKIRSTKLEDSAMYFCASSGQGSYGYTFGSGTRLTVV.